This TCR beta chain was retrieved from a study of T cell responses to AZD1222 COVID-19 vaccine listed by TCRdb under 2021. About the study as a whole: TCR sequencing covered 233 trial participants: about 210 given two doses of AZD1222 and around 26 given two doses of MenACWY control vaccine. Enrollment into the trials was organized by age into subgroups of 18-55, 56-69 and 70-plus years, and those subgroups contained approximately 150, 30 and 60 TCR-sequenced participants, respectively. What the work shows at the level of the full study, not this receptor alone: In the small 56-69-year group, the increase in depth fell short of significance, most likely because of low power. A significant rise in spike-specific TCR breadth and depth was observed after two AZD1222 doses relative to day 0 and relative to MenACWY recipients. The whole spike protein was spanned by vaccine-associated CD4 TCRs, and dominant responses were seen in regions 160-218 and 743-854. Participants were mostly white British, with more females than males. The authors suggested clonal diversity may have been underestimated. Because no samples from the day 14 peak response were available, repertoires could be characterized only after the peak T cell response. Only a handful of AZD1222 recipients were SARS-CoV-2 seropositive at baseline, limiting conclusions about previously exposed vaccinees. Nearly half of unique spike-specific TCRs reportedly recognized epitopes outside regions mutated in the B.1.351 and B.1.1.7 variants.

As for this clone: The target of this receptor is not known. No per-base quality is available; no much larger clone lies one base away.

CDR3 length: 15 amino acids, cysteine to phenylalanine. The retained sequence is limited to the CDR3, 45 bases, with the frame set at the first base. A distance of 12 bases separates the germline ends of V and J, which lose 2 bases and 5 bases respectively. CDR1 and CDR2 are drawn from the germline V gene: SGHTA, FQGNSA. The sample's time point, from its label and the paper: about 28 days (+/-7) after the second vaccine dose. The treatment or condition label, read with the paper, signifies: meningococcal conjugate vaccine given as trial control. Vaccinee samples were obtained from the UK trials COV001 and COV002, which included a single-blind randomized controlled phase 2/3 trial of AZD1222 (ChAdOx1 nCoV-19) in healthy adults. For TCRbeta chain sequencing, PBMC samples were collected from trial participants at day 0 and at day 28 after the second dose. The CDR3 regions of human TCRbeta chains were subjected to immunosequencing. The authors' pipeline ran thus. Repertoire TCRs were matched against a reference library of SARS-CoV-2-specific TCRs generated with the MIRA antigen-specificity platform. Breadth meant the fraction of unique TCRs that were SARS-CoV-2-associated, whereas depth meant the fraction of total T cells that were SARS-CoV-2-associated. Using the MIRA data, each spike-specific TCR was mapped to the spike region that the TCR reacts to and placed in a CD4 or CD8 class. Log10-transformed breadth and depth values were compared by one-way ANOVA with Sidak's multiple comparisons tests. Imported from immuneACCESS, the table was reduced by TCRdb to in-frame sequences with V and J called. These copies leave out some clones; in studies compared against another copy, an unresolved V gene accounts for under half, and the cause of the remainder is not known. V, J and clone size are those of that table, while D and trimming were read from the DNA. The sample includes fewer than 80,000 clones, with about 87% observed a single time. Jointly, the top ten make up more than 8.5% of the sample.

Sample: peripheral blood, taken 28 days after the second dose of the MenACWY control vaccine. The rearrangement joined TRBV7-2 to TRBJ1-4; TRBD1 is perhaps the D gene, given 6 matching bases. The source is an adult who received the MenACWY meningococcal vaccine as a control. The CDR3 protein is CASSLRKGGNEKLFF. The bases are TGTGCCAGCAGCTTACGAAAAGGGGGAAATGAAAAACTGTTTTTT.